This T cell receptor (beta chain) comes out of a study of tumour-infiltrating T cells in Burkitt lymphoma. The assay was immunoSEQ multiplex PCR, and TCRdb's table has in-frame clones only and misses some. The sample has some 9,200 clones, less than 75% seen once. Material for sequencing was tumor tissue. The clonotype originates from a human donor with diffuse large B-cell lymphoma.

The CDR3 loop reads CASSLAGTGAFYGYTF. The CDR3 DNA sequence: TGTGCCAGCAGCTTAGCCGGGACAGGGGCTTTCTATGGCTACACCTTC. This chain joins TRBV5-6 and TRBJ1-2, with 10 bases that match TRBD1. The germline V gene encodes CDR1 SGHDT and CDR2 YYEEEE. The junction had 8 bases not matched to a gene; V was cut back by 2 bases and J by 4 bases. The CDR3 has 16 amino acids.